This entry lists 8 T cell receptor beta chains sequenced from one sample in a study of post-analysis software for immune sequencing data. Points from the study as a whole: Patients carried four or five TRBV segments more frequently than controls did, and TRBV5-6, TRBV5-1 and TRBV20-1 were among them.

Unique-molecular-identifier-tagged TCR beta cDNA libraries were used. TCRdb re-called the PCR reads through MiXCR, storing one row per CDR3 protein. The sample comprises about 200,000 distinct CDR3 sequences, 29% of which are singletons, and roughly 3.4% rests with the top ten. These receptors' antigens are unknown. Sequencing used blood. The receptor set was obtained from a girl younger than 18 with multiple sclerosis.

This clonotype showed up many times. The gene calls are TRBV5-5 and TRBJ2-1; 8 bases agree with TRBD2. CDR1 is SGHKS, CDR2 YYEKEE, per germline (reference sequence). This CDR3 has 17 residues. Unmatched junction bases numbered 10, after V lost 3 bases and J lost 2 bases. CDR3 sequence: CASSSTGLAGAYNEQFF. CDR3 in DNA: TGTGCCAGCAGCTCGACGGGTCTAGCGGGCGCCTACAATGAGCAGTTCTTC.

The chain has TRBV7-9 and TRBJ2-7; D ambiguous. The CDR3 loop spans 12 amino acids. Germline V gene lookup returns CDR1 SEHNR and CDR2 FQNEAQ (reference sequence). V lost 4 bases, J lost 7 bases, and 11 bases lay in between. CDR3 in amino acids: CASSWVNNEQYF. The CDR3 DNA is TGTGCCAGCAGCTGGGTGAACAATGAGCAGTACTTC.

There are a few counts of this clonotype. This chain links TRBV30 with TRBJ2-3; no clear D. Deletions cut 0 bases from V and 0 bases from J, with 7 bases between. The germline gives CDR1 GTSNPN, CDR2 SVGIG (reference sequence). The CDR3 runs 14 residues. For the CDR3, the DNA is TGTGCCTGGAGTGTAGGGCGGAGCACAGATACGCAGTATTTT. Protein sequence: CAWSVGRSTDTQYF.

This clonotype was seen repeatedly, ten times or more. The chain employs TRBV6-1 and TRBJ2-7, with D perhaps TRBD1 (6 bases). Trimming took 6 bases from V and 0 from J, leaving 12 bases between them. The CDR3 has 14 residues. Germline loops: CDR1 MNHNS, CDR2 SASEGT. The CDR3 spells CASSYDRFSYEQYF. In DNA form, the CDR3 reads TGTGCCAGCAGCTATGACAGGTTCTCCTACGAGCAGTACTTC.

The chain is built from TRBV5-1 and TRBJ1-2; 9 bases line up with TRBD1. Trimming removed 5 bases from V and 5 bases from J; junction bases left unmatched: 13. Germline CDR1 SGHRS, CDR2 YFSETQ. The CDR3 is 16 amino acids. CDR3 in amino acids: CASSPRLDRGSYGYTF. In nucleotides, the CDR3 is TGCGCCAGCAGTCCCCGTTTGGACAGGGGAAGTTATGGCTACACCTTC. The whole variable domain, filled in from reference TRBV5-1 and TRBJ1-2, reads KAGVTQTPRYLIKTRGQQVTLSCSPISGHRSVSWYQQTPGQGLQFLFEYFSETQRNKGNFPGRFSGRQFSNSRSEMNVSTLELGDSALYLCASSPRLDRGSYGYTFGSGTRLTVV.

Concerning this clonotype: It is likely a read error, because the conserved phenylalanine at the end of the CDR3 is missing. The chain combines TRBV5-1 with TRBJ2-3, with D hard to call. Trimming left V 0 bases short and J 9 bases short, with 8 bases between. This CDR3 has 12 amino acids. CDR1 and CDR2 (germline): SGHRS, YFSETQ. CDR3 sequence (DNA): TGCGCCAGCAGCTTGGAGCCAAGGACGCAGTATGTT. Translation gives CASSLEPRTQYV.

This clonotype showed up just a few times. CDR3 DNA: TGTGCCAGCAGCTTAGTTATACGGTGGCAGGACCGTACCTGGTACGAGCAGTACTTC. Its protein product is CASSLVIRWQDRTWYEQYF. V gene TRBV11-2 combines with J gene TRBJ2-7, with no clear D. The germline V gene has CDR1 SGHAT and CDR2 FQNNGV. The CDR3 covers 19 residues. V dropped 1 base and J dropped 4 bases, with 26 bases sitting between them.

The chain combines TRBV10-3 with TRBJ2-7, with unresolved D. This CDR3 comprises 13 residues. Trimming shortened V by 6 bases and J by 0 bases, and 9 bases separated the two germline ends. Germline V gives CDR1 ENHRY, CDR2 SYGVKD. In DNA, the CDR3 is TGTGCCATCAGGAACCCCCCCTCCTACGAGCAGTACTTC. Its translation is CAIRNPPSYEQYF.